This note documents a single T cell receptor beta chain sequence. Its antigen is undetermined. These data come from a study of radiotherapy plus CTLA-4 blockade in lung cancer. Across the whole study: Disease control reached more than 30%, with objective responses in 15% to 20%.

Enrolled patients, whose metastatic non-small-cell lung cancer was chemo-refractory, received focal radiation plus CTLA-4 blockade with ipilimumab. In germline, CDR1 is LNHNV, CDR2 YYDKDF (reference sequence). Deletions cut 6 bases from V and 0 bases from J, with 7 bases between. The CDR3 has 13 amino acids. Assay used: immunoSEQ multiplex PCR; TCRdb lists only in-frame clones, some missing. The table shows approximately 47,000 clones, with about 63% occurring only once. The study's findings and limits: With interferon-beta, early dynamics of blood T cell clones were reported to best predict response.

J is TRBJ2-3 and V is TRBV15; no definite D call. The sample was peripheral blood, taken from a patient treated with radiotherapy plus ipilimumab. The clonotype was recovered from a human donor with non-small cell lung cancer who had a partial response to radiotherapy plus ipilimumab. For the CDR3, the DNA is TGTGCCACCAGAGAGCATAGCACAGATACGCAGTATTTT. Translation: CATREHSTDTQYF.